This is a list of T cell receptor beta chains from one sample in a study of hypomethylating agent response in myelodysplastic syndrome. TCRdb's table, derived via immunoSEQ multiplex PCR, lists solely in-frame clones and lacks some. The sample records about 10,000 clones, more than 80% being singletons. The starting material was bone marrow, obtained before or after starting hypomethylating agent treatment for myelodysplastic syndrome (not recorded which). These receptors were collected from a human donor with myelodysplastic syndrome. Each CDR3 is given with its conserved first and last residue. The D gene is left open where the match is weak.

TRBJ2-7 | TRBV16 | . | CASSQSSSGEQYF
TRBJ1-2 | TRBV5-4 | . | CASSFDRSGYTF
. | TRBV6-1 | . | CASSGQPYEQYF
TRBJ1-6 | TRBV10-3 | TRBD1 | CADTPIQGVSYNSPLHF
TRBJ2-7 | TRBV6-6 | . | CASSYIGDNYEQYF
TRBJ2-7 | TRBV19 | . | CASSIGGGSSYEQYF
TRBJ2-2 | TRBV7-3 | TRBD2 | CASSLGGGADTGELFF
TRBJ1-5 | TRBV4-1 | . | CASSQDGRVNQPQHF
TRBJ2-5 | TRBV21-1 | . | CASTLLSQLLAGGPEETQYF
TRBJ2-2 | TRBV7-6 | . | CASSLGSKSGVNTGELFF
TRBJ1-2 | TRBV7-9 | . | CASSLGRQHGGDGYTF
TRBJ1-2 | TRBV30 | TRBD1 | CAWGDSLHYGYTF
TRBJ2-2 | TRBV6-5 | . | CASSRDLPTGELFF
TRBJ1-5 | TRBV6-1 | . | CASSEAARGNQPQHF